This is a list of T cell receptor beta chains from one sample in a study of siplizumab effects on memory and regulatory T cells. Here immunoSEQ multiplex PCR was the method, and the copy in TCRdb shows in-frame clones only, minus some. The sample has fewer than 100,000 clones; over 90% are singletons. The specimen was CD8+ T cells sorted from blood. The receptors stem from a human donor in good health. The CDR3 runs from the conserved cysteine through the conserved F or W. The D gene is left open where the match is weak. Clone size appears in some rows only: once, few, many, or a class for an expanded clone.

>.|TRBJ2-7|TRBV11-2|TRBD2
TGTGCCAGCAGCTTAACCGGGAGGCCTTACGAGCAGTACTTC
CASSLTGRPYEQYF
>.|TRBJ1-1|TRBV21-1|.
TGTGCCAGCAGTTCTCGGAGACCTTACACTGAAGCTTTCTTT
CASSSRRPYTEAFF
>.|TRBJ2-5|TRBV10-3|.
TGTGCCATCAGTGAGAGGTTACAGGACAAGACCCAGTACTTC
CAISERLQDKTQYF
>few|TRBJ1-5|TRBV10-2|TRBD1
TGCGCCAGCAGTGTGGACAGGGTCGAGCCCCAGCATTTT
CASSVDRVEPQHF
>.|TRBJ2-5|TRBV19|.
TGTGCCAGTCTAGACTGGGACCAAGAGACCCAGTACTTC
CASLDWDQETQYF
>.|TRBJ2-7|TRBV19|.
TGTGCCAGTAGTATCAGTCAGGGGTCACCCTACGAGCAGTACTTC
CASSISQGSPYEQYF
>.|TRBJ1-4|TRBV6-5|.
TGTGCCAGCAGTTACGCGAGTGCCTCCGAAAAACTGTTTTTT
CASSYASASEKLFF
>.|TRBJ2-3|TRBV6-5|.
TGTGCCAGCAGTTACTCGGTGGGAGCAACTACAGATACGCAGTATTTT
CASSYSVGATTDTQYF
>.|TRBJ2-1|TRBV7-9|TRBD2
TGTGCCAGCAGCTATACTAGCGGGGCGGGCGGTGAGCAGTTCTTC
CASSYTSGAGGEQFF
>.|TRBJ2-1|TRBV18|.
TGTGCCAGCTCATCTTTTGAGGAGAGCTCCTACAATGAGCAGTTCTTC
CASSSFEESSYNEQFF
>.|TRBJ1-1|TRBV7-9|TRBD1
TGTGCCAGCAGGCGTGCAGGGGGCAGATGGAACACTGAAGCTTTCTTT
CASRRAGGRWNTEAFF
>once|TRBJ2-5|TRBV9|TRBD2
TGTGCCAGCAGTATAGGGGGACTAGACCAAGAGACCCAGTACTTC
CASSIGGLDQETQYF
>.|TRBJ2-1|TRBV6-5|.
TGTGCCAGCAGTTACGGTATCACTCAATACAATGAGCAGTTCTTC
CASSYGITQYNEQFF
>.|TRBJ2-7|TRBV2|.
TGTGCCAGCAGTGAAGCAGACCCGAGAGGGTGCGAGCAGTACTTC
CASSEADPRGCEQYF
>many|TRBJ1-1|TRBV5-1|.
TGCGCCAGCAGCTTGGGGACAGAGGGTGAAGCTTTCTTT
CASSLGTEGEAFF
>.|TRBJ2-7|TRBV4-1|TRBD1
TGCGCCAGCAGCCAAGGGACAGGGGCCTCCTACGAGCAGTACTTC
CASSQGTGASYEQYF
>.|TRBJ2-7|TRBV29-1|TRBD2
TGCAGCGTTGCTAGCGGTCTCTACGAGCAGTACTTC
CSVASGLYEQYF
>.|TRBJ2-5|TRBV5-6|.
TGTGCCAGCAGCTCCTCCTCCCTGGGTTGGCAAGAGACCCAGTACTTC
CASSSSSLGWQETQYF
>.|TRBJ2-7|TRBV19|TRBD1
TGTGCCAGTAATACCGGGACAGGGCCCTACGAGCAGTACTTC
CASNTGTGPYEQYF
>.|TRBJ2-7|TRBV5-1|.
TGCGCCAGCAGCTTGGCCTCAGGGACCTACGAGCAGTACTTC
CASSLASGTYEQYF
>.|TRBJ1-5|TRBV7-9|.
TGTGCCAGCAGCCCTTTGCTTCAGCCCCAGCATTTT
CASSPLLQPQHF
>.|TRBJ2-2|TRBV19|TRBD2
TGTGCCAGTAGTATCCCCCCGTGGATAGCGGGTAACACCGGGGAGCTGTTTTTT
CASSIPPWIAGNTGELFF
>.|TRBJ2-7|TRBV13|.
TGTGCCAGCAGCTTGGGGCGGGGACCCTACGAGCAGTACTTC
CASSLGRGPYEQYF
>.|TRBJ1-1|TRBV14|.
TGTGCCAGCAGCCAAGATCGATGGGAAGCTTTCTTT
CASSQDRWEAFF
>.|TRBJ2-2|TRBV10-3|TRBD2
TGTGCCATCAGTGTGGCGGGAGAAACCGGGGAGCTGTTTTTT
CAISVAGETGELFF
>few|TRBJ2-3|TRBV9|TRBD2
TGTGCCAGCAGCATCAGCGGGAGAGGGCCAGATACGCAGTATTTT
CASSISGRGPDTQYF
>.|TRBJ1-5|TRBV21-1|.
TGTGCCAGCAGCAAAGTCTTGGGTCACAGGGGCTGCAATCAGCCCCAGCATTTT
CASSKVLGHRGCNQPQHF
>.|TRBJ1-2|TRBV27|.
TGTGCCAGCAGTTTAAGGTGGGGTACCACTAACTATGGCTACACCTTC
CASSLRWGTTNYGYTF
>.|TRBJ2-1|TRBV7-3|TRBD2
TGTGCCAGCAGTCAAGGACTAGCGGCTACCAATGAGCAGTTCTTC
CASSQGLAATNEQFF
>.|TRBJ1-6|TRBV25-1|.
TGTGCCAGCAGTGAGGAGGGTTTCTATAATTCACCCCTCCACTTT
CASSEEGFYNSPLHF
>once|TRBJ2-1|TRBV2|TRBD2
TGTGCCAGCAGCGTTGGACTAGCGGGAAGTATATCAAACCCCTACAATGAGCAGTTCTTC
CASSVGLAGSISNPYNEQFF
>.|TRBJ2-7|TRBV6-5|.
TGTGCCAGCAGTTACACAGGTTACGAGCAGTACTTC
CASSYTGYEQYF
>.|TRBJ2-7|TRBV13|TRBD1
TGTGCCAGCAGCACCACCGGGGCACAGGGGGGTGGCGAGCAGTACTTC
CASSTTGAQGGGEQYF
>.|TRBJ2-2|TRBV19|TRBD1
TGTGCCAGTGGACAGGGTCTCCCCGGGGAGCTGTTTTTT
CASGQGLPGELFF
>.|TRBJ1-1|TRBV19|.
TGTGCCAGTAAATGGGAGGGGAACACTGAAGCTTTCTTT
CASKWEGNTEAFF
>once|TRBJ2-7|TRBV27|.
TGTGCCACAATCACCCGGGCCGCGGGAAGGTACGAGCAGTACTTC
CATITRAAGRYEQYF
>.|TRBJ1-5|TRBV28|.
TGTGCCAGCAGTTTCCAGCAGGTGCATTTT
CASSFQQVHF
>.|TRBJ2-7|TRBV27|TRBD2
TGTGCCAGCAGTGGACTAGCGGGGGGCCCGCAGTACTTC
CASSGLAGGPQYF
>few|TRBJ2-5|TRBV7-9|.
TGTGCCAGCAGCTCAACACGGGAGCTAGGGAAGACCCAGTACTTC
CASSSTRELGKTQYF
>.|TRBJ1-1|TRBV6-6|TRBD1
TGTGCCAGCAGCTCTACAGGGGCTAACACTGAAGCTTTCTTT
CASSSTGANTEAFF
>.|TRBJ2-7|TRBV6-5|TRBD2
TGTGCCAGCAGTTACTCAAGCGGGGAGAGCTCCTACGAGCAGTACTTC
CASSYSSGESSYEQYF
>.|TRBJ2-7|TRBV5-6|TRBD1
TGTGCCAGCAGCTATCTAAGTTCACAGGGGGACGAGCAGTACTTC
CASSYLSSQGDEQYF
>.|TRBJ2-7|TRBV10-1|TRBD1
TGCGCCAGCAGTATACCTCCAGGGACAGGGGTGCATTCCTACGAGCAGTACTTC
CASSIPPGTGVHSYEQYF
>.|TRBJ2-1|TRBV13|.
TGTGCCAGCAGCCCTAACAATGAGCAGTTCTTC
CASSPNNEQFF
>.|TRBJ2-3|TRBV7-2|.
TGTGCCAGCAGCCCCGGTACAGATACGCAGTATTTT
CASSPGTDTQYF
>.|TRBJ1-5|TRBV7-6|TRBD1
TGTGCCAGCACCGACAGGGAAGGTGGGCAGCCCCAGCATTTT
CASTDREGGQPQHF
>.|TRBJ2-7|TRBV19|TRBD1
TGTGCCAGTAGTATAGGGACAGGTGACGAGCAGTACTTC
CASSIGTGDEQYF